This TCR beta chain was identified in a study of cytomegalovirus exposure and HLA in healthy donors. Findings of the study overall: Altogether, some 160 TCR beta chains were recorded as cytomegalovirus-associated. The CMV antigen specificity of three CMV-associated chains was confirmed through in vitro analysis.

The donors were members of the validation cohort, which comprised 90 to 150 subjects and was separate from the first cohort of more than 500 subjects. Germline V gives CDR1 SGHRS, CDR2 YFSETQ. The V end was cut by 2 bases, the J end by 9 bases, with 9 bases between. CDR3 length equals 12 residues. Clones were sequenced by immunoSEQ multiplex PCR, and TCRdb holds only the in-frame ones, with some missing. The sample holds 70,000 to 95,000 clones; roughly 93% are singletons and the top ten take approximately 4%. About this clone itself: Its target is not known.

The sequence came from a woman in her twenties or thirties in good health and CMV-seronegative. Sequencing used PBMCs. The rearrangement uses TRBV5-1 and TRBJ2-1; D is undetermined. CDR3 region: CASSFAEREQFF. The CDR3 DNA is TGCGCCAGCAGCTTCGCAGAGCGTGAGCAGTTCTTC.